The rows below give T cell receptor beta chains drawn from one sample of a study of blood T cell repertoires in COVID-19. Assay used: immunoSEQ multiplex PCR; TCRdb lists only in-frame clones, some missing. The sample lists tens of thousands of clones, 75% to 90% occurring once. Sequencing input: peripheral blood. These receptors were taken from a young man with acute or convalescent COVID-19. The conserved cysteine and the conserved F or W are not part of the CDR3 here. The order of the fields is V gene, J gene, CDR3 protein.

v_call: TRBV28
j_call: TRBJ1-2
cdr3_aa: ASSLGLGTMSYT

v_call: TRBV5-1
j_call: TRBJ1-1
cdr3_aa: ASSLGSSTTEAF

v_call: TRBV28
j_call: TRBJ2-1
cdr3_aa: ASYTSGRSDEQF

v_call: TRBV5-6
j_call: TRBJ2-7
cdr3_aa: ASSPSGSSYEQY

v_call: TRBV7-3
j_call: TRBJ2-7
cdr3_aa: ASARRFRVPWGYEQY

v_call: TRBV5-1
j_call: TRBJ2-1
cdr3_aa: ASSPFSTANEQF

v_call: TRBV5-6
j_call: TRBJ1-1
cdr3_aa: ASSSTGGPYMNTEAF

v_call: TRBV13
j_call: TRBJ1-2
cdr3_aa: ASSSDRVGGYT

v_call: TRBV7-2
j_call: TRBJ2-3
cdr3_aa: ASSLFLGVEDTQY

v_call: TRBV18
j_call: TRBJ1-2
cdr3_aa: ASSSGQGDGYT

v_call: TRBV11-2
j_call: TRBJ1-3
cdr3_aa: ASSLTGNSGNTIY

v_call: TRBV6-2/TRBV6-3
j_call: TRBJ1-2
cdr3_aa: ASSPPGTGVGYT

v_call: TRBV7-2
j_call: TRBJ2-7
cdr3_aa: ASSLGQLYEQY

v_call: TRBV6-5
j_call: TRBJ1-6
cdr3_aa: ASSYRGGPLH

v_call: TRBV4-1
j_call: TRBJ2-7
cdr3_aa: ASSQDPSSGVWLQKQY

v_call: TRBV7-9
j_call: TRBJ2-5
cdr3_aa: ASSAPQGQETQY

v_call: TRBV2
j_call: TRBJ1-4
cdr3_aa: ASSETGTGGEKLF

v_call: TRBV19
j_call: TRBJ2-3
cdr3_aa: ASSTDTSGTASTDTQY